This T cell receptor (beta chain) was sequenced in a study of cytomegalovirus exposure and HLA in healthy donors. In the study overall: Some 85 million unique TCRs, all from HLA-typed donors, were included in an early release of the data. Broader study findings: In a later analysis, TCR beta V- and J-gene trimming showed a link to a missense DCLRE1C variant. Presence/absence analyses took donor sequencing depth as roughly uniform. The classifier reportedly diagnosed cytomegalovirus status with high specificity and sensitivity.

Both 60 Vbeta primers and 13 Jbeta primers went into the PCR. Data came from immunoSEQ multiplex PCR; TCRdb stores just in-frame clones and leaves some out. The sample yields approximately 110,000 clones, approximately 80% seen once. Germline loops: CDR1 SGHTA, CDR2 FQGTGA. Trimming removed 2 bases at V and 9 bases at J, with 14 bases between. This CDR3 has 14 amino acids. Comments on this clone: As yet, its antigen is unknown.

The sample comprised PBMCs. This chain links TRBV7-3 with TRBJ2-1, with D perhaps matching TRBD2 (6 bases). This sequence originates from a man over 45 in good health and CMV-seronegative. CDR3 protein: CASSLAGTLGEQFF. The CDR3 coding sequence is TGTGCCAGCAGCTTAGCGGGGACCCTGGGTGAGCAGTTCTTC.